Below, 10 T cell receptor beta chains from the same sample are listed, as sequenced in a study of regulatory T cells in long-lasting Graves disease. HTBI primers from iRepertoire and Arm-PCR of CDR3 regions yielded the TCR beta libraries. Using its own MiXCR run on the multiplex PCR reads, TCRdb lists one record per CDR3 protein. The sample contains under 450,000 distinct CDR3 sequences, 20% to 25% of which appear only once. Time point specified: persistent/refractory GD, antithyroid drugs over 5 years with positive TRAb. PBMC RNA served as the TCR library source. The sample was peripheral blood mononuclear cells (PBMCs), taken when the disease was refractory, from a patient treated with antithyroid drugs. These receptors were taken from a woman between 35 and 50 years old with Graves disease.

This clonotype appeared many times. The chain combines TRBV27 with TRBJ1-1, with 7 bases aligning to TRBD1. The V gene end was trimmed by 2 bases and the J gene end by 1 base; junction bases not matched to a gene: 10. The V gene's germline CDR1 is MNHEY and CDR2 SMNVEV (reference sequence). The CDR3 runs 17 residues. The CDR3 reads CASSLPSRQGQNTEAFF. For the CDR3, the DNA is TGTGCCAGCAGTTTACCATCCAGACAGGGCCAGAACACTGAAGCTTTCTTT.

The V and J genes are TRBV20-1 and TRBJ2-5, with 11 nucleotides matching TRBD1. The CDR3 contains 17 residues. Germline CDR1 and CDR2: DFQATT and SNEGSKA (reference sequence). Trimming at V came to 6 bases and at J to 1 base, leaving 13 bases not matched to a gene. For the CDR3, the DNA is TGCAGTGCCACCGGGACAGGGGGTTCGTTAGGCCAAGAGACCCAGTACTTC. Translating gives CSATGTGGSLGQETQYF.

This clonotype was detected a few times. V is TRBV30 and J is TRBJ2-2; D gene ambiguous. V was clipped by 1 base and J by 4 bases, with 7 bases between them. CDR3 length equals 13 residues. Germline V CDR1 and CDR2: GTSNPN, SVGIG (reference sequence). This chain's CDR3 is CAWSGAFTGELFF. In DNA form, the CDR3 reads TGTGCCTGGAGTGGGGCCTTCACCGGGGAGCTGTTTTTT.

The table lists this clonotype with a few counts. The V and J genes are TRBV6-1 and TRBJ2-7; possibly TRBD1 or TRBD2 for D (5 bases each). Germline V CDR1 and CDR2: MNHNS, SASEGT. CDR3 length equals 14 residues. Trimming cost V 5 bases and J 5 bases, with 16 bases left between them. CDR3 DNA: TGTGCCAGCAGTCACCGGCCCGGGACCCACGAGCAGTACTTC. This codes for CASSHRPGTHEQYF.

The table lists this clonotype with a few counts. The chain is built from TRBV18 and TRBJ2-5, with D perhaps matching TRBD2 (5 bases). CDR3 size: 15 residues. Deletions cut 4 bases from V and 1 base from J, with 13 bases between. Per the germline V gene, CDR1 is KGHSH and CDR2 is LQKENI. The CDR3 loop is CASSRNPGFQETQYF. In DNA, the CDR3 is TGTGCCAGCTCACGGAACCCGGGGTTCCAAGAGACCCAGTACTTC.

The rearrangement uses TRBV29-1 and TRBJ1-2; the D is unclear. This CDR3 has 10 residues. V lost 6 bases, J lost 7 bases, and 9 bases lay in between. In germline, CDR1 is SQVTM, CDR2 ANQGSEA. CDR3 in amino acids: CSVLEAGYTF. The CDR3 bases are TGCAGCGTGTTGGAGGCTGGCTACACCTTC.

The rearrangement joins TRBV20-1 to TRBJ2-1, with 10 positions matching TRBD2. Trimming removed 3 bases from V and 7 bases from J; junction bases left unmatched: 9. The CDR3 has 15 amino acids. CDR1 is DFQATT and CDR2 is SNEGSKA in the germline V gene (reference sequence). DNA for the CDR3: TGCAGTGCTAGTGAGCTAGCGGGAGTGTGGAATGAGCAGTTCTTC. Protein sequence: CSASELAGVWNEQFF.

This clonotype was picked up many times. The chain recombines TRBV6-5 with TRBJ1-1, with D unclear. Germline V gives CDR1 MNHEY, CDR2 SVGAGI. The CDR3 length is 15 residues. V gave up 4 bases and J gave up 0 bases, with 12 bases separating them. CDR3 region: CASSSGRTLNTEAFF. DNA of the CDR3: TGTGCCAGCAGTTCCGGCAGGACTTTGAACACTGAAGCTTTCTTT.

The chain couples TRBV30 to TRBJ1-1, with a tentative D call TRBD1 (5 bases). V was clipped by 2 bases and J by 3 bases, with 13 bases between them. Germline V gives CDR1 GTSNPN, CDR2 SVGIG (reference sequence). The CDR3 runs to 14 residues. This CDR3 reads CAWSWGYRDTEAFF. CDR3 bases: TGTGCCTGGAGTTGGGGCTATCGGGACACTGAAGCTTTCTTT. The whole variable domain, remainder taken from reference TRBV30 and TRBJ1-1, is SQTIHQWPATLVQPVGSPLSLECTVEGTSNPNLYWYRQAAGRGLQLLFYSVGIGQISSEVPQNLSASRPQDRQFILSSKKLLLSDSGFYLCAWSWGYRDTEAFFGQGTRLTVV.

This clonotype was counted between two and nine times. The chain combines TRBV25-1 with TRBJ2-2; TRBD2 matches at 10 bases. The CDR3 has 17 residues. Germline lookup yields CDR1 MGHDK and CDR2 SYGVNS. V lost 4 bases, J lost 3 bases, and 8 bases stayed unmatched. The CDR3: CASSGLAGVGDTGELFF. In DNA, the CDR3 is TGTGCCAGCAGTGGGCTAGCGGGAGTCGGCGACACCGGGGAGCTGTTTTTT.